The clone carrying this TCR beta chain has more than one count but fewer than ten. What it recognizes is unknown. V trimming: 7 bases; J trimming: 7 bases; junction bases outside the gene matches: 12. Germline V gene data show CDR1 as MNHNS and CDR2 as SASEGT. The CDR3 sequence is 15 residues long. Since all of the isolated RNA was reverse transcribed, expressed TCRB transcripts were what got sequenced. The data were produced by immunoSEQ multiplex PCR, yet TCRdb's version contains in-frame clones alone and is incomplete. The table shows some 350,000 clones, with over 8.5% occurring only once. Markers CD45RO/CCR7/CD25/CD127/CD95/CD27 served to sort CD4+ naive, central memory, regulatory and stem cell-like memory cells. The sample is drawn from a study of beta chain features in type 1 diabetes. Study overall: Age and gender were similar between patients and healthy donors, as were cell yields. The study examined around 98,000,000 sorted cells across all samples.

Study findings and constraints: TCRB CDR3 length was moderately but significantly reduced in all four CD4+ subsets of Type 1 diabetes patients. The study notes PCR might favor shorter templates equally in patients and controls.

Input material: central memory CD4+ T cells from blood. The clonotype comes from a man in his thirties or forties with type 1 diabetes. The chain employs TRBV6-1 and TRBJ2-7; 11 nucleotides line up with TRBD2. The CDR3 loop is CASISGSGRAGEQYF. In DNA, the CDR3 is TGTGCCAGCATCTCGGGTAGCGGGAGGGCTGGGGAGCAGTACTTC.